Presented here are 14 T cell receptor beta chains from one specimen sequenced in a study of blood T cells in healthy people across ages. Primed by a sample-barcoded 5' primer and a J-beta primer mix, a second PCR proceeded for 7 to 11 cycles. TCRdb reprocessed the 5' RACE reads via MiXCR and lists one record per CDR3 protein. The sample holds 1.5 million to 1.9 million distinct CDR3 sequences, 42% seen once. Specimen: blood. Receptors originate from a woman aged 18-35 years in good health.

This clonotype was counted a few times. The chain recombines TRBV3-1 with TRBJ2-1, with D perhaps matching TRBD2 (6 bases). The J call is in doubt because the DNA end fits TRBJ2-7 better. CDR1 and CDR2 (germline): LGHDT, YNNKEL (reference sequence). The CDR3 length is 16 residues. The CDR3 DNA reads TGTGCCAGCAGCCAAGTTTCCGCGGGAATCTACAATGAGCAGTACTTC. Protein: CASSQVSAGIYNEQYF.

CDR3 nucleotides: TGTGCCAGCAGCTTAGGGGTGCCCTACAATCAGCCCCAGCATTTT. Encoded protein: CASSLGVPYNQPQHF. This chain joins TRBV7-2 and TRBJ1-5; D remains ambiguous. The CDR3 length is 15 residues. In germline, CDR1 is SGHTA, CDR2 FQGNSA. Trimming cost V 1 base and J 3 bases, with 10 bases left between them.

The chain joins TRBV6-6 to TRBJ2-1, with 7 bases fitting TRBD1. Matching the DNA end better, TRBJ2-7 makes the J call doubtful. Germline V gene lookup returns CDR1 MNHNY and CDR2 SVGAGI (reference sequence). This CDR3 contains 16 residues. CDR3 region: CASSSDRAASDNEQYF. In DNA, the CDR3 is TGTGCCAGCAGTTCAGACAGGGCTGCCTCGGACAATGAGCAGTACTTC.

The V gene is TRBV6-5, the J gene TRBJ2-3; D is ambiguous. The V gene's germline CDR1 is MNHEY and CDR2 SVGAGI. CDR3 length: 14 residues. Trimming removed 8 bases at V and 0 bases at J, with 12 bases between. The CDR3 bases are TGTGCCAGCGCAGGATTTTCTAGCACAGATACGCAGTATTTT. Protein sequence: CASAGFSSTDTQYF.

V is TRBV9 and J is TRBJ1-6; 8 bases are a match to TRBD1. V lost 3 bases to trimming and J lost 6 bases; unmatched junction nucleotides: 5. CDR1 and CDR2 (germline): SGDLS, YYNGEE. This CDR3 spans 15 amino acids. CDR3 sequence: CASSGGQGSNSPLHF. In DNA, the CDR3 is TGTGCCAGCAGCGGTGGACAGGGCTCTAATTCACCCCTCCACTTT. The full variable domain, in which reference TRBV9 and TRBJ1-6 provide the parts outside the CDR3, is DSGVTQTPKHLITATGQRVTLRCSPRSGDLSVYWYQQSLDQGLQFLIQYYNGEERAKGNILERFSAQQFPDLHSELNLSSLELGDSALYFCASSGGQGSNSPLHFGNGTRLTVT.

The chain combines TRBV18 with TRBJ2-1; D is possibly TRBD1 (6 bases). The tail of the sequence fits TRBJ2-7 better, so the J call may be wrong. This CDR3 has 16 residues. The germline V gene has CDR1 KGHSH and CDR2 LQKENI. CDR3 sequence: CASSPPSRGAYNEQYF. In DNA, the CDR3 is TGTGCCAGCTCACCACCGAGCAGGGGAGCTTACAATGAGCAGTACTTC.

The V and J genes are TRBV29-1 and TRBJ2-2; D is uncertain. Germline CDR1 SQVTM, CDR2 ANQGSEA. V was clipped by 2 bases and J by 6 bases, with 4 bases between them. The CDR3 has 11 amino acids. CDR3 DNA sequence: TGCAGCGTTGAAAGGGCCGGGGAGCTGTTTTTT. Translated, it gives CSVERAGELFF.

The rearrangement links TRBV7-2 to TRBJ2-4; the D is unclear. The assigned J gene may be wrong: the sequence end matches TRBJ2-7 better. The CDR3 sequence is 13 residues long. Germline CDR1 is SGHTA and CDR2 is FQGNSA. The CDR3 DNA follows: TGTGCCAGCAGCTTACGGCGGCACTACGAGCAGTACTTC. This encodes CASSLRRHYEQYF.

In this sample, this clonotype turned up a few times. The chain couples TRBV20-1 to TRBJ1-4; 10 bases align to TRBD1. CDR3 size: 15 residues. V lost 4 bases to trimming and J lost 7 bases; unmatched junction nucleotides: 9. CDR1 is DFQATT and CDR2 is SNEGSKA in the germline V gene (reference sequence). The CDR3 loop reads CSAKDLDRGFEKLFF. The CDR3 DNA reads TGCAGTGCTAAGGATCTGGACAGGGGGTTTGAAAAACTGTTTTTT.

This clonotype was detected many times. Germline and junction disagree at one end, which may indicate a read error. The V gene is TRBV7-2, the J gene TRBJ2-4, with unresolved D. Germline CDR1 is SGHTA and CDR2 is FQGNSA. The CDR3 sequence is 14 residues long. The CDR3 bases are TGTGCCAGCAGCGTAGCCCTAGCCAAAAACATTCAGTACTTC. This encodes CASSVALAKNIQYF.

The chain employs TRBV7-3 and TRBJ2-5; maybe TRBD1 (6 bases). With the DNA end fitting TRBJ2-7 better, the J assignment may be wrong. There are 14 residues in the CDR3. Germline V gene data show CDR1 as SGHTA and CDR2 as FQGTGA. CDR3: CASSQQGQVYEQYF. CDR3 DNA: TGTGCCAGCAGTCAACAGGGCCAGGTCTACGAGCAGTACTTC.

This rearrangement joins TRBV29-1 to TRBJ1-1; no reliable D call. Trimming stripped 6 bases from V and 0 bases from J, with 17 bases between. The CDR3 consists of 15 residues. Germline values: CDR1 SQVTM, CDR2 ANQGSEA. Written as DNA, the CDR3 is TGCAGCGTCCAAATGTATCGTAGCATGAACACTGAAGCTTTCTTT. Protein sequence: CSVQMYRSMNTEAFF.

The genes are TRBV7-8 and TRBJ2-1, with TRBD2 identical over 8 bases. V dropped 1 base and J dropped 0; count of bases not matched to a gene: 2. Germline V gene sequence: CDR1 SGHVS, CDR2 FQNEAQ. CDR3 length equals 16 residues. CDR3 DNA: TGTGCCAGCAGCTTAGATGCGGGGGGCTCCTACAATGAGCAGTTCTTC. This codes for CASSLDAGGSYNEQFF.

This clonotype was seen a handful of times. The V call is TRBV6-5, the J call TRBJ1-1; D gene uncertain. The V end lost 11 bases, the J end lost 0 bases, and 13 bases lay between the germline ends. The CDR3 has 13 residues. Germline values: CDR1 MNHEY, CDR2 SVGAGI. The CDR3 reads CASGWEMNTEAFF. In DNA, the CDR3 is TGTGCCTCTGGGTGGGAGATGAACACTGAAGCTTTCTTT.